This entry concerns a single T cell receptor (beta chain). The primer mix had 60 Vbeta and 13 Jbeta primers. Clones were read by immunoSEQ multiplex PCR, and TCRdb kept only the in-frame ones, dropping some. Of 75,000 to 95,000 clones detected, 80% to 90% appear once; the ten largest clones hold about 5.6%. The record originates from a study of cytomegalovirus exposure and HLA in healthy donors. V lost 2 bases and J lost 8, with 12 bases in between. Germline loops: CDR1 MNHNS, CDR2 SASEGT. This CDR3 comprises 14 residues. The source of this sequence is a young woman in good health and CMV-seropositive. The sequenced sample consisted of PBMCs. The chain uses TRBV6-1 and TRBJ1-4; TRBD1 is a possible D gene (5 bases). CDR3 DNA: TGTGCCAGCAGTGAAATAGGGACTTTCGAAAAACTGTTTTTT. Translating gives CASSEIGTFEKLFF.